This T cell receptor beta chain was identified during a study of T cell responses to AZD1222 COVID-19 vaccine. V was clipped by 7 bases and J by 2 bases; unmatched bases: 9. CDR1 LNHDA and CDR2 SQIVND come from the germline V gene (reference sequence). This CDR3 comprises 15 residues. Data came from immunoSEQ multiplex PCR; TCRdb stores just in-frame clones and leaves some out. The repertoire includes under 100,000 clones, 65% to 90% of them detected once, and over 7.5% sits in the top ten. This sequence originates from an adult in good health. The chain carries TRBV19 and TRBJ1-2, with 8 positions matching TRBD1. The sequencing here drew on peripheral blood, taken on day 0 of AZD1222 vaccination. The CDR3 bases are TGTGCCAGTAAGCCGACAGGGGAGGGGAACTATGGCTACACCTTC. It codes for CASKPTGEGNYGYTF.